Below are 2 T cell receptor beta chains sequenced from a single sample in a study of shared T cell receptors in the human thymus. The table came from immunoSEQ multiplex PCR; TCRdb's copy has only in-frame clones and leaves some out. The sample contains some 700,000 clones, roughly 88% of which appear only once. These data are also associated with another study on human thymus T cells.

What was sequenced was thymocytes. The receptors here all came from a girl under three years old with a congenital heart defect.

The chain has TRBV11-2 and TRBJ1-2; D gene unclear. Germline V gene sequence: CDR1 SGHAT, CDR2 FQNNGV. The CDR3 has 17 residues. V dropped 6 bases and J dropped 2 bases, with 22 bases sitting between them. This CDR3 reads CASSPFSGEATNYGYTF. DNA for the CDR3: TGTGCCAGCAGTCCTTTCTCGGGTGAGGCCACAAACTATGGCTACACCTTC.

The chain links TRBV25-1 to TRBJ1-6; TRBD1 agrees at 8 bases. Trimming at V came to 3 bases and at J to 9 bases, leaving 10 bases not matched to a gene. The germline V gene encodes CDR1 MGHDK and CDR2 SYGVNS. The CDR3 is made up of 16 amino acids. CDR3 bases: TGTGCCAGCAGTGATTTCCGACAGGGGAAGGGTTCACCCCTCCACTTT. This gives the protein CASSDFRQGKGSPLHF.